This T cell receptor (beta chain) was captured by sequencing in a study of cytomegalovirus exposure and HLA in healthy donors. Study observations and caveats: Immune exposure information available was restricted to CMV serostatus.

PCR involved 60 Vbeta and 13 Jbeta primers. The repertoire was sequenced with immunoSEQ multiplex PCR; TCRdb's copy has only in-frame clones and lacks some. This table holds around 230,000 clones, roughly 87% found once. V was pared by 2 bases and J by 4 bases, with 10 bases of the junction left unmatched. The germline V gene has CDR1 MNHEY and CDR2 SMNVEV (reference sequence). The CDR3 length is 16 residues. Comment on this clone: Its target is unknown.

This receptor was identified in a man aged 35 to 55 in good health and CMV-seropositive. This sequence joins TRBV27 and TRBJ2-7; 8 bases match TRBD1. The sequenced sample was PBMCs. As DNA, the CDR3 is TGTGCCAGCAGTTTACTCTGGGGCGGGGACAGGTACGAGCAGTACTTC. It translates to CASSLLWGGDRYEQYF.